The T cell receptor beta chain under discussion was sequenced for a study of cytomegalovirus exposure and HLA in healthy donors. General study results and limits: Among TCR sequences, most were rare, though some public TCRs appeared in many donors.

In its sample, this clone was seen a few times. As yet, its antigen is unknown. The CDR3 is made up of 17 amino acids. Losses at the gene ends were 4 bases for V and 0 bases for J; bases not matched to a gene: 10. Germline CDR1 and CDR2: SGHNT and YYREEE (reference sequence). 60 Vbeta and 13 Jbeta primers were used in PCR. Here immunoSEQ multiplex PCR was the method, and the copy in TCRdb shows in-frame clones only, minus some. Of around 150,000 clones in the sample, around 83% were seen once. The V and J genes are TRBV5-4 and TRBJ1-5; 7 bases fit TRBD1. Material: PBMCs. This clonotype was obtained from a man aged 50 to 59 in good health and CMV-seropositive. The CDR3 nucleotides are TGTGCCAGCAGCCCCCCCGGGACAGCTACTAGCAATCAGCCCCAGCATTTT. Encoded protein: CASSPPGTATSNQPQHF.